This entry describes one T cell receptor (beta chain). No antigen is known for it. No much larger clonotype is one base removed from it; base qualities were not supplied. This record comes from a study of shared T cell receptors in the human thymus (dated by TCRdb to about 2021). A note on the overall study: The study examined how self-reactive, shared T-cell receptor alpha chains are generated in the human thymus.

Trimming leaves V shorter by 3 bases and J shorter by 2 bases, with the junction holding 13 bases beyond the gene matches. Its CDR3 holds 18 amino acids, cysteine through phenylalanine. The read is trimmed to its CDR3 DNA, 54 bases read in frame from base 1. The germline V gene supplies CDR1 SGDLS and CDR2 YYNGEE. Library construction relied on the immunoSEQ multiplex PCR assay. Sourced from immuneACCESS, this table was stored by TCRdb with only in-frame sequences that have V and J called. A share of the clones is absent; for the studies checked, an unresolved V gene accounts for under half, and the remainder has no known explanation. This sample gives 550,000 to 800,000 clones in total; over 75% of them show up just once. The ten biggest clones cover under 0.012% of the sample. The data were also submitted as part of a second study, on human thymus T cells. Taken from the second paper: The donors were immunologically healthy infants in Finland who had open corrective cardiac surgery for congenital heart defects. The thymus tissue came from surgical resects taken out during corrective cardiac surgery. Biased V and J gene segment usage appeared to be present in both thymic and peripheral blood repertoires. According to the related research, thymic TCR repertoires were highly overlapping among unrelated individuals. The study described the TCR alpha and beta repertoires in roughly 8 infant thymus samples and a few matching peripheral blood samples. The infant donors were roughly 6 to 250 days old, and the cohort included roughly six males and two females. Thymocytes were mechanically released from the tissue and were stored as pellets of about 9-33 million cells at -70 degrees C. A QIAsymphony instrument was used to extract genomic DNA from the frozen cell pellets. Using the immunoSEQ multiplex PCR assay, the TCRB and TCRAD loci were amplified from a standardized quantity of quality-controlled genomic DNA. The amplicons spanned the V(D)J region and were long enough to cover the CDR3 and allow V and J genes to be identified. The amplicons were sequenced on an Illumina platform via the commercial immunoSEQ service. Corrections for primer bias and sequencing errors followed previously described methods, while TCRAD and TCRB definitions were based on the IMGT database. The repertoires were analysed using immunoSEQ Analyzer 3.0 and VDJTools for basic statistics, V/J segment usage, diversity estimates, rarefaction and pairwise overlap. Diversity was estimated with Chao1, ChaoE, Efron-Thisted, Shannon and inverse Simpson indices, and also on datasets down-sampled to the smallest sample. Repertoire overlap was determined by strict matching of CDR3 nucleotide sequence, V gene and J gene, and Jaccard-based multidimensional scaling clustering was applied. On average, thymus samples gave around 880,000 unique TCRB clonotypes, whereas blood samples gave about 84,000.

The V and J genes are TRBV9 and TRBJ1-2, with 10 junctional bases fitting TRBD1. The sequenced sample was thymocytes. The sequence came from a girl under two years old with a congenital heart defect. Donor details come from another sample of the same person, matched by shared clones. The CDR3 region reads CASSDRQGAGGRNYGYTF. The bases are TGTGCCAGCAGCGATCGACAGGGGGCGGGAGGAAGGAACTATGGCTACACCTTC.